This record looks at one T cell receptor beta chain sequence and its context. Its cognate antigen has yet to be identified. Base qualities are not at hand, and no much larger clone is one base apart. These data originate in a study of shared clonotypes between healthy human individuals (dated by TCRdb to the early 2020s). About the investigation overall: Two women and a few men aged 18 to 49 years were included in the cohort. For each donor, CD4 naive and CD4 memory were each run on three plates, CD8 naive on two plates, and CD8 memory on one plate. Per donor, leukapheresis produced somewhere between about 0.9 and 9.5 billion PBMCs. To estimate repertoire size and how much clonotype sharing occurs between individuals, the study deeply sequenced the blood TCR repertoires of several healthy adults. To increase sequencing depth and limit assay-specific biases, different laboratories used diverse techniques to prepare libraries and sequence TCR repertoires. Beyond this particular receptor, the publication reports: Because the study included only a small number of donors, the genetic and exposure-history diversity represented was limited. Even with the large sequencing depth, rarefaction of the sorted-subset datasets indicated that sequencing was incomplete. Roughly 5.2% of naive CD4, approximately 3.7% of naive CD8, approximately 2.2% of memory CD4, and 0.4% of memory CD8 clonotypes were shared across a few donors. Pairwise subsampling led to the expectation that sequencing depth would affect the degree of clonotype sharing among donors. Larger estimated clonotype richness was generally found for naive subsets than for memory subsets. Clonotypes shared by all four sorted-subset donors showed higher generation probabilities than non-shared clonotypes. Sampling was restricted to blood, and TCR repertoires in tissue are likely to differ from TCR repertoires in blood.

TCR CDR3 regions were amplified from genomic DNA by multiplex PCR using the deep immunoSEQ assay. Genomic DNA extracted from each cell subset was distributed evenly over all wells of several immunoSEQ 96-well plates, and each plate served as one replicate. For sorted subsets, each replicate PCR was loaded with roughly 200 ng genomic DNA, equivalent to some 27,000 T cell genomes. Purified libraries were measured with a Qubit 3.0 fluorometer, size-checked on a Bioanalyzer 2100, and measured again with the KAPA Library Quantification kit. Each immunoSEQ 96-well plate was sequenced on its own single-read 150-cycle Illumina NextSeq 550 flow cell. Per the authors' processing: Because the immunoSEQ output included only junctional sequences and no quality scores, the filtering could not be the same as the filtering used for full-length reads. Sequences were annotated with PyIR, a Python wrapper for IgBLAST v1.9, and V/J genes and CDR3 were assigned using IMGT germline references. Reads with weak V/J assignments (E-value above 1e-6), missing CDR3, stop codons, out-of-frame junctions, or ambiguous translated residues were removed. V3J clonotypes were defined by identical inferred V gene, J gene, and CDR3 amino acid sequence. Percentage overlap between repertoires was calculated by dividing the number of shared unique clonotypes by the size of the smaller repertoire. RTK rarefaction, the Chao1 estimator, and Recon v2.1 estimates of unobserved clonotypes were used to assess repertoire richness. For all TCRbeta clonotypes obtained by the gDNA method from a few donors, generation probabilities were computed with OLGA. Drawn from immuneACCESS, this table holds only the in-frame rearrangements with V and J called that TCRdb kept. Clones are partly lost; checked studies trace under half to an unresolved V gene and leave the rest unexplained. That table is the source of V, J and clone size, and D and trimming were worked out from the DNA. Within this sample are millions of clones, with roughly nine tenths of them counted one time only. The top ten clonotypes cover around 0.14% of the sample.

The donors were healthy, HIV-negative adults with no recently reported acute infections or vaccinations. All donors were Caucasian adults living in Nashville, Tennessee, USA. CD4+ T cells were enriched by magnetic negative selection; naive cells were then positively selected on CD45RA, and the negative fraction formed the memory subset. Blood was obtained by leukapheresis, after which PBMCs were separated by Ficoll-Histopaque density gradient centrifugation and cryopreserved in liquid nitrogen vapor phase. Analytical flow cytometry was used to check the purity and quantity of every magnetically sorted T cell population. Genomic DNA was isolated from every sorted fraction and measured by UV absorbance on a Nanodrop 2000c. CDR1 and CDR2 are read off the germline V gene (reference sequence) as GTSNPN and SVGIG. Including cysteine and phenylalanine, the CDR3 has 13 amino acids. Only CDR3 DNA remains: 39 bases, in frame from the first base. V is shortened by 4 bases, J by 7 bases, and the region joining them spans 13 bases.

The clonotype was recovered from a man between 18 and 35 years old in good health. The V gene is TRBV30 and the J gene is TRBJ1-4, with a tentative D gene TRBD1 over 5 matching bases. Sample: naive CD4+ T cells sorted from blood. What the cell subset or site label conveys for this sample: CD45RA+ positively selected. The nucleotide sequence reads TGTGCCTGGACAAGGCAGGGCACTGAAAAACTGTTTTTT. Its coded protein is CAWTRQGTEKLFF.